This is a list of T cell receptor beta chains from one sample in a study of blood T cell repertoires in COVID-19. Sequencing used immunoSEQ multiplex PCR; TCRdb keeps in-frame clones, though not all of them. The sample shows around 250,000 clones, approximately 78% of them seen only once. Material: peripheral blood. These TCRs come from a woman aged 18 to 35 with acute or convalescent COVID-19. The CDR3 runs from the conserved cysteine through the conserved F or W. D genes are given only for firm matches. Rows give clone size only sometimes, using once, few, many, or a class for an expanded clone.

TRBJ1-2,.,TRBD1,TRBV6-5,TGTGCCAGCAGAAGACAGGGGGGATCCTATGGCTACACCTTC,CASRRQGGSYGYTF
TRBJ2-7,.,TRBD2,TRBV27,TGTGCCAGCAGCCGGCCGGTAGCGGGAGCGGCCTACGAGCAGTACTTC,CASSRPVAGAAYEQYF
TRBJ1-1,.,TRBD1,TRBV5-5,TGTGCCAGCAGTTCCCGGGACAGGCTGAACACTGAAGCTTTCTTT,CASSSRDRLNTEAFF
TRBJ2-5,.,.,TRBV11-2,TGTGCCAGCAGCTTACGTCTTGGCCCGTGGGAGACCCAGTACTTC,CASSLRLGPWETQYF
TRBJ1-1,.,.,TRBV11-2,TGTGCCAGCAGCTTAGTCCTCCCCACAGGGACTGAAGCTTTCTTT,CASSLVLPTGTEAFF
TRBJ1-2,.,.,TRBV19,TGTGCCAGTACCCTACACCAGGAAGGCTATGGCTACACCTTC,CASTLHQEGYGYTF
TRBJ2-7,few,.,TRBV29-1,TGCAGCGTTGTTGGCGGGAGAGGGGGGTACGAGCAGTACTTC,CSVVGGRGGYEQYF
TRBJ2-2,.,TRBD2,TRBV7-8,TGTGCCAGCAGCTCGACCCGGACTAGCGGCCTTGGCCGTCCCGGGGAGCTGTTTTTT,CASSSTRTSGLGRPGELFF
TRBJ2-2,.,.,TRBV9,TGTGCCAGCAGCCACCCATCTACGTACGGGGAGCTGTTTTTT,CASSHPSTYGELFF
TRBJ1-5,.,TRBD1,TRBV30,TGTGCCTGGAGTGTCTCCCCAGGGGGCGGTCAGCCCCAGCATTTT,CAWSVSPGGGQPQHF
TRBJ1-5,.,.,TRBV12-3/TRBV12-4,TGTGCCAGCAGTTCAGGGCAGCCCCAGCATTTT,CASSSGQPQHF
TRBJ1-1,.,.,TRBV4-2,TGTGCCAGCAGCCAAGATGGCGCGGGGCCGGAAGCTTTCTTT,CASSQDGAGPEAFF
TRBJ1-1,.,.,TRBV4-1,TGCGCCAGCAGCCCGACAGTGAACACTGAAGCTTTCTTT,CASSPTVNTEAFF
TRBJ1-2,.,.,TRBV24-1,TGTGCCACCAGTGGCTACCGAAACTATGGCTACACCTTC,CATSGYRNYGYTF
TRBJ2-1,.,TRBD2,TRBV11-3,TGTGCCAGCAGCTTAGGGCTAGCGGATTACAATGAGCAGTTCTTC,CASSLGLADYNEQFF
TRBJ2-7,once,TRBD2,TRBV7-2,TGTGCCAGCAGCAAGCTAGCGGGAGGGACCTACGAGCAGTACTTC,CASSKLAGGTYEQYF
TRBJ1-1,.,.,TRBV21-1,TGTGCCACCCCGTCCACTGAAGCTTTCTTT,CATPSTEAFF
TRBJ2-1,.,TRBD2,TRBV7-2,TGTGCCAGCAGCTTGGGGTCTCCTTGGACTAGCGGGAACAATGAGCAGTTCTTC,CASSLGSPWTSGNNEQFF
TRBJ1-1,.,.,TRBV10-3,TGTGCCATCAGTGAGCAGGGAAGAAGGACTGAAGCTTTCTTT,CAISEQGRRTEAFF
TRBJ2-2,once,.,TRBV27,TGTGCCAGCAGTTTGGGGCCTGCTTCCGGGGAGCTGTTTTTT,CASSLGPASGELFF
TRBJ2-5,.,TRBD2,TRBV15,TGTGCCACCAGCAGAATAGCGGGAGGGCCGGAGACCCAGTACTTC,CATSRIAGGPETQYF
TRBJ1-2,once,.,TRBV20-1,TGCAGTGCGAGTACACCCAACTATGGCTACACCTTC,CSASTPNYGYTF
TRBJ1-3,.,.,TRBV25-1,TGTGCCAGCAGCGACTCGGGGTTCGACAGGCGAAACACCATATATTTT,CASSDSGFDRRNTIYF
TRBJ2-3,.,.,TRBV7-8,TGTGCCAGCAGCTTAGCGAGGACTGGGACAGATACGCAGTATTTT,CASSLARTGTDTQYF
TRBJ2-3,.,TRBD2,TRBV6-6,TGTGCCAGCAGTCCTAGCGGGAGAGGAGATACGCAGTATTTT,CASSPSGRGDTQYF
TRBJ1-1,.,.,TRBV4-3,TGCGCCAGCAGCCACGACGGTCCGGGGGGCGTGGACACTGAAGCTTTCTTT,CASSHDGPGGVDTEAFF
TRBJ1-2,.,.,TRBV6-5,TGTGCCAGCATCCTGAAGATTGACGGGAGCTATGGCTACACCTTC,CASILKIDGSYGYTF
TRBJ2-1,.,TRBD1,TRBV12-3/TRBV12-4,TGTGCCGCTGGACAGGACTCCTACAATGAGCAGTTCTTC,CAAGQDSYNEQFF
TRBJ2-1,few,.,TRBV7-2,TGTGCCAGCAGCCAGACTAGAGTGGATGAGCAGTTCTTC,CASSQTRVDEQFF
TRBJ2-1,once,TRBD2,TRBV6-5,TGTGCCAGCAGGCCTAGCGGGAGGGGGTATGAGCAGTTCTTC,CASRPSGRGYEQFF
TRBJ1-3,.,TRBD1,TRBV11-2,TGTGCCAGCAGCGCACCCGGGACAGGGGGCTTTGGAAACACCATATATTTT,CASSAPGTGGFGNTIYF
TRBJ1-4,.,.,TRBV10-3,TGTGCCATCAGCGAGGGTCGGGAAACTAATGAAAAACTGTTTTTT,CAISEGRETNEKLFF
TRBJ2-7,.,.,TRBV4-1,TGCGCCAGCAGCCGAGACAGATACGAGCAGTACTTC,CASSRDRYEQYF
TRBJ2-2,.,TRBD2,TRBV5-1,TGCGCCAGCAGCCCGGGACTAGCGGGAGGGCCCGGGGAGCTGTTTTTT,CASSPGLAGGPGELFF
TRBJ2-1,.,.,TRBV4-3,TGCGCCAGCAGCCAAGATAGGGGGAGCTCCTACAATGAGCAGTTCTTC,CASSQDRGSSYNEQFF
TRBJ2-3,.,TRBD2,TRBV30,TGTGCCTGGAGTAAGACATGGACTAGCGGTCGCGGGGATACGCAGTATTTT,CAWSKTWTSGRGDTQYF
TRBJ2-1,once,TRBD2,TRBV24-1,TGTGCCACCAGTGATTCCGGACTAGCGGGAGGGGGTGAGCAGTTCTTC,CATSDSGLAGGGEQFF
TRBJ2-1,.,TRBD2,TRBV11-2,TGTGCCAGCAGCACCCTAGCGGGCTACAATGAGCAGTTCTTC,CASSTLAGYNEQFF
TRBJ1-5,.,TRBD1,TRBV3-1/TRBV3-2,TGTGCCAGCAGCCCACGGGACAGGCTTAATCAGCCCCAGCATTTT,CASSPRDRLNQPQHF
TRBJ2-3,once,TRBD2,TRBV19,TGTGCCAGTAGTACCCGGGACTACGTGGATACGCAGTATTTT,CASSTRDYVDTQYF
TRBJ2-7,.,.,TRBV19,TGTGCCAGTAGTATTAGCGGATACGAGCAGTACTTC,CASSISGYEQYF
TRBJ2-7,.,TRBD2,TRBV7-3,TGTGCCAGCAGCCCCCAAGCGGGAGGGCCCTACGAGCAGTACTTC,CASSPQAGGPYEQYF
TRBJ2-1,once,TRBD2,TRBV6-5,TGTGCCAGCAGTTACTCGGGCGGGAGTCCTGTCGATGAGCAGTTCTTC,CASSYSGGSPVDEQFF
TRBJ2-3,.,.,TRBV19,TGTGCCAGTAGTCTACAGGGTCTGGGCACAGATACGCAGTATTTT,CASSLQGLGTDTQYF
TRBJ2-2,.,.,TRBV5-4,TGTGCCAGCAGCTTTCGGACGGGATCCCCCACCGGGGAGCTGTTTTTT,CASSFRTGSPTGELFF